One and the same sample provided the 9 T cell receptor beta chains below, sequenced in a study of T cell responses to AZD1222 COVID-19 vaccine. The method was immunoSEQ multiplex PCR; TCRdb's version includes in-frame clones alone and lacks a portion of them. The sample has under 150,000 clones; about nine tenths are singletons. Sequencing was performed on peripheral blood, taken 28 days after the second AZD1222 dose. The receptors were sampled from an adult who received the AZD1222 COVID-19 vaccine.

Written as DNA, the CDR3 is TGTGCCAGCAGCCGGATGACAGGCGATGGCTACACCTTC. It translates to CASSRMTGDGYTF. The chain links TRBV7-9 to TRBJ1-2, with a weak D call TRBD1 (6 bases). The CDR3 is made up of 13 amino acids. V was cut by 5 bases and J by 6 bases, with 13 bases left in between. In germline, CDR1 is SEHNR, CDR2 FQNEAQ (reference sequence). Full variable domain (missing parts from reference TRBV7-9 and TRBJ1-2): DTGVSQNPRHKITKRGQNVTFRCDPISEHNRLYWYRQTLGQGPEFLTYFQNEAQLEKSRLLSDRFSAERPKGSFSTLEIQRTEQGDSAMYLCASSRMTGDGYTFGSGTRLTVV.

V and J are TRBV19 and TRBJ2-6; D ambiguous. Germline V gives CDR1 LNHDA, CDR2 SQIVND (reference sequence). The V end lost 8 bases, the J end lost 0 bases, and 11 bases lay between the germline ends. The CDR3 is 15 residues long. CDR3 sequence: CASGSDSSGANVLTF. As DNA, the CDR3 is TGTGCCAGTGGTTCAGATTCCTCTGGGGCCAACGTCCTGACTTTC.

The chain carries TRBV3-1 (or the pseudogene TRBV3-2) and TRBJ1-6, with D hard to call. From germline, CDR1 is LGHDT and CDR2 YNNKEL (reference sequence). The length of the CDR3 is 12 residues. Trimming took 0 bases from V and 8 from J, leaving 2 bases between them. In nucleotides, the CDR3 is TGTGCCAGCAGCCAAGATTATTCACCCCTCCACTTT. Residues: CASSQDYSPLHF.

The chain carries TRBV9 and TRBJ1-3; TRBD1 is a possible D gene (5 bases). The CDR3 consists of 18 residues. V was shortened by 0 bases and J by 0 bases, with 16 bases between the two germline ends. CDR1 and CDR2 from the germline V gene are SGDLS and YYNGEE. The CDR3 loop is CASSVDGGVGISGNTIYF. The DNA of the CDR3 is TGTGCCAGCAGCGTAGACGGGGGGGTCGGAATCTCTGGAAACACCATATATTTT.

A single count supports this clone. The CDR3 region has the DNA TGTGCCAGCAGCTCCGGGTTGGGGCGGGAGCAGTACTTC. This codes for CASSSGLGREQYF. The chain carries TRBV7-6 and TRBJ2-7; maybe TRBD1 (5 bases). Germline V gives CDR1 SGHVS, CDR2 FNYEAQ. The CDR3 is made up of 13 amino acids. V lost 4 bases to trimming and J lost 7 bases, with 14 bases between them.

The table lists this clone with a few counts. This chain joins TRBV11-2 and TRBJ1-3, with D unclear. V shed 10 bases and J shed 5 bases, with 15 bases lying between them. This CDR3 spans 13 amino acids. The germline V gene encodes CDR1 SGHAT and CDR2 FQNNGV. CDR3: CATAPGPRNTIYF. Here the CDR3 DNA reads TGTGCCACCGCCCCGGGCCCGAGAAACACCATATATTTT.

The rearrangement uses TRBV27 and TRBJ1-2; TRBD1 might be the D (5 bases). Germline assignment: CDR1 MNHEY and CDR2 SMNVEV (reference sequence). Trimming removed 2 bases from V and 7 bases from J, with 14 bases in between. This CDR3 has 14 residues. CDR3 sequence: CASSLLSGLGGYTF. In DNA form, the CDR3 reads TGTGCCAGCAGTTTACTTTCAGGGCTGGGTGGCTACACCTTC.

This chain uses TRBV19 with TRBJ1-2; D perhaps matches TRBD1 (5 bases). V was cut by 3 bases and J by 6 bases, with 11 bases left in between. There are 13 residues in the CDR3. From germline, CDR1 is LNHDA and CDR2 SQIVND (reference sequence). CDR3 coding DNA: TGTGCCAGTAGTATCATCCCAGGGAATGGCTACACCTTC. Amino acids: CASSIIPGNGYTF.

The genes are TRBV28 and TRBJ1-2, with a tentative D call TRBD1 (5 bases). The CDR3 has 14 residues. CDR1 MDHEN and CDR2 SYDVKM come from the germline V gene. V was cut by 7 bases and J by 4 bases, with 16 bases left in between. CDR3 protein: CASNSEPGVYGYTF. DNA for the CDR3: TGTGCCAGCAATTCTGAGCCGGGGGTCTATGGCTACACCTTC.